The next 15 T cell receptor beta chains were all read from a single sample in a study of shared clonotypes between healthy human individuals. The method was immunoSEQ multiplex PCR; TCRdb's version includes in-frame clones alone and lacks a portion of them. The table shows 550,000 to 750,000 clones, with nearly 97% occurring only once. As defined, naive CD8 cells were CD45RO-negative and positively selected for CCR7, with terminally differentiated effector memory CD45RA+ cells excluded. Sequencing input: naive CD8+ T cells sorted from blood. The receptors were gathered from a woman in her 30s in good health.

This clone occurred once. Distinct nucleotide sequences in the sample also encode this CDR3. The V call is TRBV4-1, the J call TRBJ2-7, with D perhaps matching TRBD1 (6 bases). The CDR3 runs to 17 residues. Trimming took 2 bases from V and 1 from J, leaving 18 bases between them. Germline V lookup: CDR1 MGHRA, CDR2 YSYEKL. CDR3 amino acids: CASSQRLGGTRSYEQYF. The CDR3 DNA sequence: TGCGCCAGCAGCCAAAGGCTAGGGGGAACTCGGTCCTACGAGCAGTACTTC.

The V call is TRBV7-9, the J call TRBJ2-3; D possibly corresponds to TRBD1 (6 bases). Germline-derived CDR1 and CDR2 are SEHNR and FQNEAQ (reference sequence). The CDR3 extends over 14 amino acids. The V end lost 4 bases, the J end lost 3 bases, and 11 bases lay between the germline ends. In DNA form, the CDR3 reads TGTGCCAGCAGCTCAGACAGGCTGACAGATACGCAGTATTTT. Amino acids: CASSSDRLTDTQYF.

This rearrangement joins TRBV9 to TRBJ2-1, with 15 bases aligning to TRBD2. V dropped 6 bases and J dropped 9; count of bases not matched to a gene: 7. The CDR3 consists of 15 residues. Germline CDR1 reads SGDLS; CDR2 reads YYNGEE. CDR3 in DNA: TGTGCCAGCAAAACCGGGACTAGCGGGGGGAGTGAGCAGTTCTTC. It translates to CASKTGTSGGSEQFF.

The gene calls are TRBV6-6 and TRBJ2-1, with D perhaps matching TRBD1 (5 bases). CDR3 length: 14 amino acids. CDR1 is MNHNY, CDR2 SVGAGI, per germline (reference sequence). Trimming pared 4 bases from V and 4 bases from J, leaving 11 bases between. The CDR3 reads CASSSGRAYNEQFF. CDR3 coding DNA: TGTGCCAGCAGTTCCGGCAGGGCGTACAATGAGCAGTTCTTC.

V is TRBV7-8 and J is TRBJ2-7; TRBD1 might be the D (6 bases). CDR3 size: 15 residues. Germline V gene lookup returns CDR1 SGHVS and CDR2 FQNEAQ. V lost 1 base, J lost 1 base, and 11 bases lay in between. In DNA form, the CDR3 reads TGTGCCAGCAGCTTAGTCGCGACAGGTTCCTACGAGCAGTACTTC. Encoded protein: CASSLVATGSYEQYF.

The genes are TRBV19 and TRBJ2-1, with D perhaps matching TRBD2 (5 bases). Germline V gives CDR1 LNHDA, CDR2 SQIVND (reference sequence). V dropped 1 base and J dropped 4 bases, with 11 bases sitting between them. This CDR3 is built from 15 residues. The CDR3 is CASSIAGSPYNEQFF. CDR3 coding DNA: TGTGCCAGTAGTATAGCGGGGTCGCCGTACAATGAGCAGTTCTTC.

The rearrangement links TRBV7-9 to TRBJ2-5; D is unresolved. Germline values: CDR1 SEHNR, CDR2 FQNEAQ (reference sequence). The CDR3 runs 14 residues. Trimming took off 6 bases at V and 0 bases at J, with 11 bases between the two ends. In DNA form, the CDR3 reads TGTGCCAGCAGTATCTCTACTGACCAAGAGACCCAGTACTTC. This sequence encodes CASSISTDQETQYF.

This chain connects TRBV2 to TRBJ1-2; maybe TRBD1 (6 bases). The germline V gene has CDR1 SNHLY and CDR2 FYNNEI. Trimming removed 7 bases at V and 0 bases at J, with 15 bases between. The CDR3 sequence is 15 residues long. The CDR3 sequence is CASKFTGRTNYGYTF. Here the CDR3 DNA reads TGTGCCAGCAAATTTACAGGGAGAACTAACTATGGCTACACCTTC.

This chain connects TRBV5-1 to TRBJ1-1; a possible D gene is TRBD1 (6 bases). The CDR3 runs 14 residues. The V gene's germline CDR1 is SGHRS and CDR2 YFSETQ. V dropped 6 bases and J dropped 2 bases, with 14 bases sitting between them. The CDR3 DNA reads TGCGCCAGCACCCCGGGGGGGGGCAACACTGAAGCTTTCTTT. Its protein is CASTPGGGNTEAFF.

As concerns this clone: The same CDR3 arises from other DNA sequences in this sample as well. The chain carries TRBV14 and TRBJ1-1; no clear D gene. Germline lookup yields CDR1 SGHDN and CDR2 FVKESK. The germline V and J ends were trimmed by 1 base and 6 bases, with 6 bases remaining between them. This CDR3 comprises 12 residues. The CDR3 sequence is CASSQGGPEAFF. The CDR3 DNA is TGTGCCAGCAGCCAAGGCGGTCCTGAAGCTTTCTTT.

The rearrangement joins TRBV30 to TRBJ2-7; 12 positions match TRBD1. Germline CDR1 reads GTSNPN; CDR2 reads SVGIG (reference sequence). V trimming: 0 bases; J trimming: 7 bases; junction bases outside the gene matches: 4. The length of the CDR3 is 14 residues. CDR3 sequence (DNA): TGTGCCTGGAGTGTAGGGACAGGGGGCAGGGAGCAGTACTTC. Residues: CAWSVGTGGREQYF.

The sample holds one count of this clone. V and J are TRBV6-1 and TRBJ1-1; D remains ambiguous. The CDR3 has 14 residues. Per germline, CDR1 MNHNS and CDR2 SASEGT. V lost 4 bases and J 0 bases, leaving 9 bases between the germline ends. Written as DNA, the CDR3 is TGTGCCAGCAGTGCCAGACCCGTGAACACTGAAGCTTTCTTT. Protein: CASSARPVNTEAFF.

Here the CDR3 reads CASSLGTNGHEQFF. CDR3 sequence (DNA): TGTGCCAGCAGCTTAGGGACTAACGGGCATGAGCAGTTCTTC. The rearrangement uses TRBV7-2 and TRBJ2-1; tentatively, D is TRBD2 (6 bases). V was shortened by 1 base and J by 8 bases, with 12 bases between the two germline ends. This CDR3 region has 14 residues. Germline assignment: CDR1 SGHTA and CDR2 FQGNSA.

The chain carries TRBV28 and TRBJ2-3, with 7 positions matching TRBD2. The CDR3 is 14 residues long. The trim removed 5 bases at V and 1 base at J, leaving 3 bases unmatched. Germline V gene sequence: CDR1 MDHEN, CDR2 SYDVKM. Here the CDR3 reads CASSVLAGTDTQYF. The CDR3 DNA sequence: TGTGCCAGCAGTGTCCTAGCGGGCACAGATACGCAGTATTTT.

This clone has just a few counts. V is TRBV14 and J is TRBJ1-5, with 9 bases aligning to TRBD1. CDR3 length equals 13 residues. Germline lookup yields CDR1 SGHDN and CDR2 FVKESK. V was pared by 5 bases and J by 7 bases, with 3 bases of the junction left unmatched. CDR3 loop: CASSADRGQPQHF. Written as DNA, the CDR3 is TGTGCCAGCAGCGCGGACAGGGGACAGCCCCAGCATTTT.